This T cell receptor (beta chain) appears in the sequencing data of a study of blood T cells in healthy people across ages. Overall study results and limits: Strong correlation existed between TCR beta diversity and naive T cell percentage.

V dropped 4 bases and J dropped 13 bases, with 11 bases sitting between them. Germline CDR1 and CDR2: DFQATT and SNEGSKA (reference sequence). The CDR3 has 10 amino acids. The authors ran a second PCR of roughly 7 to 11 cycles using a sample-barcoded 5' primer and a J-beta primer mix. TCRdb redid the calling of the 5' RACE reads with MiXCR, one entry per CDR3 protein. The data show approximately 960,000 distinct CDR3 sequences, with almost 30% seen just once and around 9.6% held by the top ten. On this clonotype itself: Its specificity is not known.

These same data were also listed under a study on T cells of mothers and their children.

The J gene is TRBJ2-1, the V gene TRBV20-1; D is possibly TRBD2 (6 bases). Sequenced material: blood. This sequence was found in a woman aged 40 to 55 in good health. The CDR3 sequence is CSAIRETQFF. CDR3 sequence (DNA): TGCAGTGCTATACGGGAGACCCAGTTCTTC.